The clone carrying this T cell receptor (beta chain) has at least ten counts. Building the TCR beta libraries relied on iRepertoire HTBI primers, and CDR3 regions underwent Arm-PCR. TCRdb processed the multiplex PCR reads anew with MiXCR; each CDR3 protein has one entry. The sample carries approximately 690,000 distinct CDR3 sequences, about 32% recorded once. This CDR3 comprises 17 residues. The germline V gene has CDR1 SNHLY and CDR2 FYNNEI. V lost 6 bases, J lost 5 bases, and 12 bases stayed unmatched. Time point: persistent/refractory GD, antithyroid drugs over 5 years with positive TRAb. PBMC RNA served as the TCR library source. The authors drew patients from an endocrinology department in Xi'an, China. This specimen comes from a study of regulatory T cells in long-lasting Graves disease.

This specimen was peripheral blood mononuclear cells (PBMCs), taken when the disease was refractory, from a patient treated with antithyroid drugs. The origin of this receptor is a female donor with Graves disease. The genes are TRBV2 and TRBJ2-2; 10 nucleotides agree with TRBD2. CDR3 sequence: CASSLRPIAGGTGELFF. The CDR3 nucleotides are TGTGCCAGCAGCCTGAGACCCATAGCGGGGGGAACCGGGGAGCTGTTTTTT.